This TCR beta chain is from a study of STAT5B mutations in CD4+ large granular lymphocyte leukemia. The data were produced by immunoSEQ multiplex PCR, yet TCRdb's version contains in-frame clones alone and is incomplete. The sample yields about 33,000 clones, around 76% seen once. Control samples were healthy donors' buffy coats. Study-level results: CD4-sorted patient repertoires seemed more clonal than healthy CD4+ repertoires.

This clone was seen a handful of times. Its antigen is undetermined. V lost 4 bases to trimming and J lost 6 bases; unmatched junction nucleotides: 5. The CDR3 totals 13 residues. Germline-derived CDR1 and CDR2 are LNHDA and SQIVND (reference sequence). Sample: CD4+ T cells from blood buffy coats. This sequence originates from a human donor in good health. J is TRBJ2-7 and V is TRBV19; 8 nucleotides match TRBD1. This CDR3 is CASSRDRLGEQYF. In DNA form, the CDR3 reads TGTGCCAGTAGTAGGGACAGGCTCGGCGAGCAGTACTTC.